These T cell receptor beta chains were read from a single sample in a study of T cell responses to AZD1222 COVID-19 vaccine. TCRdb keeps only in-frame clones here, not all; method: immunoSEQ multiplex PCR. The repertoire has some 150,000 clones, just over 90% of them found once; the top ten carry 1.5% to 2%. The sequenced sample was peripheral blood, obtained on day 0 of AZD1222 vaccination. All receptors come from an adult in good health. CDR3s include the opening cysteine and the closing phenylalanine or tryptophan. The D gene is left open where the match is weak. Rows may omit the clone size; those that give it use once, few, many or a size class.

d_gene: -
v_gene: TRBV7-8
abundance: -
j_gene: TRBJ1-2
CDR3aa: CASSLTQNYGYTF
CDR3nt: TGTGCCAGCAGCCTCACACAGAACTATGGCTACACCTTC

d_gene: TRBD1
v_gene: TRBV28
abundance: -
j_gene: TRBJ1-5
CDR3aa: CASSTRRQGGQPQHF
CDR3nt: TGTGCCAGCAGTACCCGACGACAGGGTGGTCAGCCCCAGCATTTT

d_gene: -
v_gene: TRBV27
abundance: -
j_gene: TRBJ1-5
CDR3aa: CASSLYGGPLAPQHF
CDR3nt: TGTGCCAGCAGTTTATATGGGGGCCCCCTGGCTCCCCAGCATTTT

d_gene: TRBD1
v_gene: TRBV12-3/TRBV12-4
abundance: -
j_gene: TRBJ1-1
CDR3aa: CASRETGEIEAFF
CDR3nt: TGTGCCAGCAGGGAGACAGGGGAAATTGAAGCTTTCTTT

d_gene: -
v_gene: TRBV30
abundance: -
j_gene: TRBJ1-6
CDR3aa: CAWRGTVNSPLHF
CDR3nt: TGTGCCTGGAGGGGGACGGTTAATTCACCCCTCCACTTT

d_gene: -
v_gene: TRBV2
abundance: -
j_gene: TRBJ1-1
CDR3aa: CASSDFKNTEAFF
CDR3nt: TGTGCCAGCAGTGATTTCAAGAACACTGAAGCTTTCTTT

d_gene: TRBD2
v_gene: TRBV5-1
abundance: -
j_gene: TRBJ2-5
CDR3aa: CASSFGREVETQYF
CDR3nt: TGCGCCAGCAGCTTTGGGCGGGAGGTGGAGACCCAGTACTTC

d_gene: TRBD1
v_gene: TRBV7-9
abundance: few
j_gene: TRBJ1-3
CDR3aa: CASSFTLTGTLSGNTIYF
CDR3nt: TGTGCCAGCAGCTTCACACTGACAGGGACTCTCTCTGGAAACACCATATATTTT

d_gene: -
v_gene: TRBV29-1
abundance: -
j_gene: TRBJ2-7
CDR3aa: CSVLTGQGWTYEQYF
CDR3nt: TGCAGCGTACTTACTGGCCAGGGGTGGACCTACGAGCAGTACTTC

d_gene: -
v_gene: TRBV9
abundance: -
j_gene: TRBJ1-5
CDR3aa: CASSPGWGAGGNQPQHF
CDR3nt: TGTGCCAGCAGCCCCGGTTGGGGCGCCGGGGGCAATCAGCCCCAGCATTTT

d_gene: -
v_gene: TRBV24-1
abundance: -
j_gene: TRBJ2-2
CDR3aa: CATSVQGAGGELFF
CDR3nt: TGTGCCACCAGTGTCCAGGGCGCGGGCGGGGAGCTGTTTTTT

d_gene: -
v_gene: TRBV27
abundance: -
j_gene: TRBJ1-6
CDR3aa: CASSLGGWTVSSPLHF
CDR3nt: TGTGCCAGCAGTCTGGGGGGGTGGACGGTCAGTTCACCCCTCCACTTT

d_gene: -
v_gene: TRBV6-4
abundance: -
j_gene: TRBJ1-1
CDR3aa: CASSDGVGAFF
CDR3nt: TGTGCCAGCAGTGACGGTGTCGGAGCTTTCTTT

d_gene: TRBD1
v_gene: TRBV27
abundance: once
j_gene: TRBJ2-1
CDR3aa: CASSFGTGGVNEQFF
CDR3nt: TGTGCCAGCAGTTTCGGGACAGGAGGGGTCAATGAGCAGTTCTTC

d_gene: -
v_gene: TRBV5-1
abundance: few
j_gene: TRBJ1-6
CDR3aa: CASSLIGGWDSPLHF
CDR3nt: TGCGCCAGCAGCTTGATCGGGGGTTGGGATTCACCCCTCCACTTT

d_gene: TRBD1
v_gene: TRBV4-1
abundance: -
j_gene: TRBJ1-5
CDR3aa: CASSQERQGAHQPQHF
CDR3nt: TGCGCCAGCAGCCAAGAAAGGCAGGGGGCCCATCAGCCCCAGCATTTT

d_gene: -
v_gene: TRBV14
abundance: -
j_gene: TRBJ2-7
CDR3aa: CASSQVWVRQDSYEQYF
CDR3nt: TGTGCCAGCAGCCAAGTTTGGGTGCGACAGGACTCCTACGAGCAGTACTTC

d_gene: -
v_gene: TRBV28
abundance: -
j_gene: TRBJ2-7
CDR3aa: CASSLGGYEQYF
CDR3nt: TGTGCCAGCAGTTTAGGGGGCTACGAGCAGTACTTC

d_gene: -
v_gene: TRBV30
abundance: -
j_gene: TRBJ2-1
CDR3aa: CACGPLNEQFF
CDR3nt: TGTGCCTGTGGACCACTCAATGAGCAGTTCTTC

d_gene: -
v_gene: TRBV4-3
abundance: -
j_gene: TRBJ1-2
CDR3aa: CASSQDFARYGYTF
CDR3nt: TGCGCCAGCAGCCAAGACTTCGCGAGGTATGGCTACACCTTC